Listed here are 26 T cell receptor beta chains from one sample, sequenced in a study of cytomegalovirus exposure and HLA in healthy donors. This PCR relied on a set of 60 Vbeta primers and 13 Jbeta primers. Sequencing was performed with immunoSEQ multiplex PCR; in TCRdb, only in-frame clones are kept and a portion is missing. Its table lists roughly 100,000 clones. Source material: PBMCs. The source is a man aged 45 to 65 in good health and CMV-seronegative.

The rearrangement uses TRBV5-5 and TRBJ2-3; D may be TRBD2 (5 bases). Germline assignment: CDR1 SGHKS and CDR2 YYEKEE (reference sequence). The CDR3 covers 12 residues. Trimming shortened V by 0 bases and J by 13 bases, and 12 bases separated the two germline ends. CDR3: CASSLAASLEYF. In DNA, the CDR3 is TGTGCCAGCAGCTTGGCGGCTAGCTTGGAGTATTTT.

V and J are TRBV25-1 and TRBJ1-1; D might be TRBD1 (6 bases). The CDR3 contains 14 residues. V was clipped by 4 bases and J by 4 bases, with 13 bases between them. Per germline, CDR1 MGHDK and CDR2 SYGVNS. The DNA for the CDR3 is TGTGCCAGCAGTGGCACCGGGACACCCACTGAAGCTTTCTTT. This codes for CASSGTGTPTEAFF.

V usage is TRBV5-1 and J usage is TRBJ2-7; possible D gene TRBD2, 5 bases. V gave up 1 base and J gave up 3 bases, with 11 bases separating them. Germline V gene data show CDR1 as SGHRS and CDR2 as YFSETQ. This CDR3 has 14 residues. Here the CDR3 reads CASSLNGVVYEQYF. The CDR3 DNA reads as TGCGCCAGCAGCTTGAACGGGGTCGTCTACGAGCAGTACTTC.

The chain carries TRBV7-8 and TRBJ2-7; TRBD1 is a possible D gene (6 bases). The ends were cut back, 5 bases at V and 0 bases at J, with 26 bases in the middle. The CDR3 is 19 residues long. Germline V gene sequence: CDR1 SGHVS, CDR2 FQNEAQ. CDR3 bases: TGTGCCAGCAGCCGAATCAGGGGCCCGCAGTCCTATCGCTCCTACGAGCAGTACTTC. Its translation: CASSRIRGPQSYRSYEQYF.

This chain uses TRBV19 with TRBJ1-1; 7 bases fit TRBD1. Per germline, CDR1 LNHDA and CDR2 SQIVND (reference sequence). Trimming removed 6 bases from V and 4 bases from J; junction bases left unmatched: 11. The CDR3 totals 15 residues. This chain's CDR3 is CASRYRGIVFTEAFF. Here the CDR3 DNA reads TGTGCCAGTAGATACAGGGGTATTGTATTCACTGAAGCTTTCTTT. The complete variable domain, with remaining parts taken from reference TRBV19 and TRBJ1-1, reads DGGITQSPKYLFRKEGQNVTLSCEQNLNHDAMYWYRQDPGQGLRLIYYSQIVNDFQKGDIAEGYSVSREKKESFPLTVTSAQKNPTAFYLCASRYRGIVFTEAFFGQGTRLTVV.

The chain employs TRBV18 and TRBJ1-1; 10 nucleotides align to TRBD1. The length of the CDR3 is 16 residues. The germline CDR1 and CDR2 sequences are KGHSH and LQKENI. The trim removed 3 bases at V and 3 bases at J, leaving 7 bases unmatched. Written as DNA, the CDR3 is TGTGCCAGCTCACCGACAGGGGGCGCTAGGGACACTGAAGCTTTCTTT. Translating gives CASSPTGGARDTEAFF. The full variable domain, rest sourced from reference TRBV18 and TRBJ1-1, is NAGVMQNPRHLVRRRGQEARLRCSPMKGHSHVYWYRQLPEEGLKFMVYLQKENIIDESGMPKERFSAEFPKEGPSILRIQQVVRGDSAAYFCASSPTGGARDTEAFFGQGTRLTVV.

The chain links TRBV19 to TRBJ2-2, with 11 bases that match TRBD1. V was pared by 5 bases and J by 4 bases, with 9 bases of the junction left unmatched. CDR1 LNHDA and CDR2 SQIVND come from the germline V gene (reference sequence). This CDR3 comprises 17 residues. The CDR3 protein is CASSGRTGGLGTGELFF. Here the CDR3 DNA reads TGTGCCAGTAGTGGGCGGACAGGGGGCTTGGGCACCGGGGAGCTGTTTTTT.

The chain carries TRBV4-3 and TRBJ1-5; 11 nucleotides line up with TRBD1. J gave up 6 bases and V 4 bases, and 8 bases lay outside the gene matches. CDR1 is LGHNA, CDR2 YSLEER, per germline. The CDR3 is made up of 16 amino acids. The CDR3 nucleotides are TGCGCCAGCAGCCCCTCTTCGGGACAGGGGGTTCAGCCCCAGCATTTT. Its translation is CASSPSSGQGVQPQHF.

CDR3 protein: CSGGDRLNEQFF. In DNA, the CDR3 is TGCAGCGGGGGGGACAGATTGAATGAGCAGTTCTTC. V usage is TRBV29-1 and J usage is TRBJ2-1, with D possibly being TRBD1 (7 bases). The CDR3 covers 12 residues. Deletions cut 7 bases from V and 7 bases from J, with 14 bases between. CDR1 is SQVTM, CDR2 ANQGSEA, per germline.

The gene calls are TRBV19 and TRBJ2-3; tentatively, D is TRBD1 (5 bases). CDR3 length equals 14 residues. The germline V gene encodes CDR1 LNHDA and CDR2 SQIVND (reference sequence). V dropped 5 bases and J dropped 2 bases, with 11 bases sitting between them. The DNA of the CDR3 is TGTGCCAGTAGTTTCCAGGGCGTCACAGATACGCAGTATTTT. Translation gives CASSFQGVTDTQYF. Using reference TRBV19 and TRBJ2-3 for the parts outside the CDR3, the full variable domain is DGGITQSPKYLFRKEGQNVTLSCEQNLNHDAMYWYRQDPGQGLRLIYYSQIVNDFQKGDIAEGYSVSREKKESFPLTVTSAQKNPTAFYLCASSFQGVTDTQYFGPGTRLTVL.

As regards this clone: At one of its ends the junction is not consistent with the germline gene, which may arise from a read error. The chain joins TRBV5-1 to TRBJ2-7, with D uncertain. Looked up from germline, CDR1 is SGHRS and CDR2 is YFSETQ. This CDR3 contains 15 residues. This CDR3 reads CASSLDPAGSFEQYF. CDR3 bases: TGCGCCAGCAGCTTGGATCCAGCCGGGTCCTTCGAGCAGTACTTC.

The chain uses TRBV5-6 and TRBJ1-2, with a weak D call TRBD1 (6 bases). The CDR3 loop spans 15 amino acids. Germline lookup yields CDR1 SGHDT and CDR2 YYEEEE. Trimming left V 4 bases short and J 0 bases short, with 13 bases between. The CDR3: CASSTLQGPNYGYTF. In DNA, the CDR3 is TGTGCCAGCAGCACCTTACAGGGTCCTAACTATGGCTACACCTTC.

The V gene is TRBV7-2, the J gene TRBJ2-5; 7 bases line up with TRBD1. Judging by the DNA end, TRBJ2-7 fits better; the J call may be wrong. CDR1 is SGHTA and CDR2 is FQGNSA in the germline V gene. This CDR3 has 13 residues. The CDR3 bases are TGTGCCAGCAGCTCGGGACAGATTGGCGAGCAGTACTTC. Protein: CASSSGQIGEQYF.

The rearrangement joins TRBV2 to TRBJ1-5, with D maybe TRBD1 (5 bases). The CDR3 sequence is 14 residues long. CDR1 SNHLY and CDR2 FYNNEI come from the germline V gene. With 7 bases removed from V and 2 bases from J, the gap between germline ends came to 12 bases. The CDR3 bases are TGTGCCAGCAAACAGGAGATTGGCAATCAGCCCCAGCATTTT. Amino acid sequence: CASKQEIGNQPQHF.

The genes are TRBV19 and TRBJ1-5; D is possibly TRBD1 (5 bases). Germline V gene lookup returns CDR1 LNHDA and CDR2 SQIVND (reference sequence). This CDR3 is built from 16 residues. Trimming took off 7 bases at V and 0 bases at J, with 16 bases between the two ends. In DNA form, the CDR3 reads TGTGCCAGTACTCCACCCCCAGGGTATAGCAATCAGCCCCAGCATTTT. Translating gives CASTPPPGYSNQPQHF.

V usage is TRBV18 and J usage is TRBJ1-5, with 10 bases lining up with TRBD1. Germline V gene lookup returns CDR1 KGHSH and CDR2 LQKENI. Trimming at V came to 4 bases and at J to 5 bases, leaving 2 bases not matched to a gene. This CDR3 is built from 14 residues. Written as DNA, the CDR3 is TGTGCCAGCTCACTGGGGACAGGGGATCAGCCCCAGCATTTT. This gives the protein CASSLGTGDQPQHF.

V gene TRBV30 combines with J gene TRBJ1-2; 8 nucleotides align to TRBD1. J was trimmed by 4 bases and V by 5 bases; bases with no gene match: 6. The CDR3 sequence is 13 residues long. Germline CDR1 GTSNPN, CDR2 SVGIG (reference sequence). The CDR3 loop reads CAWGRDRPYGYTF. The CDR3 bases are TGTGCCTGGGGGAGGGACAGGCCCTATGGCTACACCTTC.

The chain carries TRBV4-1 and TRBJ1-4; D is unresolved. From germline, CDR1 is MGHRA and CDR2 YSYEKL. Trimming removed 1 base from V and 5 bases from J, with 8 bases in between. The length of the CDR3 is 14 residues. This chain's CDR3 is CASSQGPGNEKLFF. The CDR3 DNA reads TGCGCCAGCAGCCAAGGTCCGGGAAATGAAAAACTGTTTTTT.

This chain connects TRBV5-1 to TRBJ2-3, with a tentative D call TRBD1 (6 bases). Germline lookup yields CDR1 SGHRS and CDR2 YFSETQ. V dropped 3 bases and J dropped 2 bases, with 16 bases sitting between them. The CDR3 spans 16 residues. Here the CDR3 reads CASSSSLQGHTDTQYF. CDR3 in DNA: TGCGCCAGCAGCTCAAGTCTCCAGGGACACACAGATACGCAGTATTTT.

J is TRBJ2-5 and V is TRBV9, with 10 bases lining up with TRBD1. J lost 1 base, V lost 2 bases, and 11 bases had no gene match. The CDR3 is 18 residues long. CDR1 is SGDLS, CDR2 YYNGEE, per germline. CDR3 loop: CASSVRTGGSGTQETQYF. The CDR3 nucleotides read TGTGCCAGCAGCGTCCGGACAGGGGGTAGCGGGACCCAAGAGACCCAGTACTTC.

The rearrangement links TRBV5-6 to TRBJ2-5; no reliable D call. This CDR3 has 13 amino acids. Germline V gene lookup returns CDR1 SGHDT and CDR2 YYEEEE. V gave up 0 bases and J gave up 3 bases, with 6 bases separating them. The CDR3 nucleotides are TGTGCCAGCAGCTTGGACCCAGAAGAGACCCAGTACTTC. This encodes CASSLDPEETQYF.

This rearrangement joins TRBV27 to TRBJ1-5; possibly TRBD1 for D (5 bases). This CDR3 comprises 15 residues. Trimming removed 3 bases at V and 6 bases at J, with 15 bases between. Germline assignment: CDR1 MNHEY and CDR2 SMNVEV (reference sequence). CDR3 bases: TGTGCCAGCAGTTTTATCGGGGGTCTAAGTCAGCCCCAGCATTTT. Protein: CASSFIGGLSQPQHF.

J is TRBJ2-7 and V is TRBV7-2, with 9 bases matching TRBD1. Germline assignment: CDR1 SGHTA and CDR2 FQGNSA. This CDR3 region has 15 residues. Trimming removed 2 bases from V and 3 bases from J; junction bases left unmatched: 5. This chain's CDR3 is CASSLTVDRGYEQYF. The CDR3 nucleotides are TGTGCCAGCAGCTTAACCGTGGACAGGGGCTACGAGCAGTACTTC.

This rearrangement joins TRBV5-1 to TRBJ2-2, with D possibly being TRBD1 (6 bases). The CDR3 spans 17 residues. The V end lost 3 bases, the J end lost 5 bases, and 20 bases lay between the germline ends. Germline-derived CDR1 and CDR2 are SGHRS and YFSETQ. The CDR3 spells CASSYYRDNFLTGELFF. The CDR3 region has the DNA TGCGCCAGCAGCTATTACCGGGACAACTTCCTTACCGGGGAGCTGTTTTTT.

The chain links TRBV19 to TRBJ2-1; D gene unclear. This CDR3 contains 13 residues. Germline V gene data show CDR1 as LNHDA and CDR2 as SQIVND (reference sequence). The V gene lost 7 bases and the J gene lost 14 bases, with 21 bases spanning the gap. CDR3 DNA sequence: TGTGCCAGTAATAAACTACCGCTATCGAAGAAGTTCTTC. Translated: CASNKLPLSKKFF.

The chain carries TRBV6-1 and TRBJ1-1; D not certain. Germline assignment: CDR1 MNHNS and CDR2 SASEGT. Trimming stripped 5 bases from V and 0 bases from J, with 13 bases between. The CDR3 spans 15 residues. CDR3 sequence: CASSPLQVMNTEAFF. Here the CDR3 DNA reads TGTGCCAGCAGTCCCCTCCAGGTCATGAACACTGAAGCTTTCTTT.